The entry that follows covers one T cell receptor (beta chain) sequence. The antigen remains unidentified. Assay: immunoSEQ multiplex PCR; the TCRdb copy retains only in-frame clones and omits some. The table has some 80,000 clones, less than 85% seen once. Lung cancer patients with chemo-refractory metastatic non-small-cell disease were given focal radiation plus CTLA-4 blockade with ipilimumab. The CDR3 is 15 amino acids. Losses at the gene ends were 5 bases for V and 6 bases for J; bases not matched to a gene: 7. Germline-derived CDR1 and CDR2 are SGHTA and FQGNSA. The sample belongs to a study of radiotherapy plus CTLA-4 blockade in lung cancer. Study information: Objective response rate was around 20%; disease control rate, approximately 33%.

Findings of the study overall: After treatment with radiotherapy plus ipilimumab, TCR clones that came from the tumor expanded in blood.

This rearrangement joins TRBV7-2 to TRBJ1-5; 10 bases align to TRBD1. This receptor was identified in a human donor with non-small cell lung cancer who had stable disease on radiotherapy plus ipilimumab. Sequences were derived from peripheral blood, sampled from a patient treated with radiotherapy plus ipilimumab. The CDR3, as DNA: TGTGCCAGCAGCACCCGACAGGGGGCGGTTCAGCCCCAGCATTTT. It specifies CASSTRQGAVQPQHF.